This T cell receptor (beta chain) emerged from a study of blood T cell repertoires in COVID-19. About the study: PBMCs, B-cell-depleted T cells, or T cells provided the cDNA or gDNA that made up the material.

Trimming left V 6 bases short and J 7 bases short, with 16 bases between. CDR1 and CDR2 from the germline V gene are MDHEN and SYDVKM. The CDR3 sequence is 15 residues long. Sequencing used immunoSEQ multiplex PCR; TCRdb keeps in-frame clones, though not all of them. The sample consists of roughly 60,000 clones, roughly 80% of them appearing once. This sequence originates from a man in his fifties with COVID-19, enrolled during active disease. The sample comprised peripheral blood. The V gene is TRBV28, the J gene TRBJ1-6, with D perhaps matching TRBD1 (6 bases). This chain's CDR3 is CASSLGPRGNSPLHF. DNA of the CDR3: TGTGCCAGCAGCCTGGGTCCCAGGGGAAATTCACCCCTCCACTTT.